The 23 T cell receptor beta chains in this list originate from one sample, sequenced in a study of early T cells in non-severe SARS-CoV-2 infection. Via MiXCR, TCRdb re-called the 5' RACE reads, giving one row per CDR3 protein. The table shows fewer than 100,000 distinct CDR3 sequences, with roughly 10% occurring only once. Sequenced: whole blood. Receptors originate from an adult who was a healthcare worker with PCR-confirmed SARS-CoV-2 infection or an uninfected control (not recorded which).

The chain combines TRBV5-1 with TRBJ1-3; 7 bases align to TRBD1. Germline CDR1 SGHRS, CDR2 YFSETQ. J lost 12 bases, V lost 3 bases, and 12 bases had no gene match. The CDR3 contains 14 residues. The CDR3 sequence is CASSSEDRDYGIYF. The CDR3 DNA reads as TGCGCCAGCAGCTCGGAAGACAGGGATTACGGCATATATTTT.

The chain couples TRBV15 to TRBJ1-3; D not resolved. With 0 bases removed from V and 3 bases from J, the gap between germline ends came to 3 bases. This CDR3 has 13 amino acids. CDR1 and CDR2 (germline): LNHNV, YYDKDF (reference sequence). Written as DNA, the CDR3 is TGTGCCACCAGCAGAGAATTTGGAAACACCATATATTTT. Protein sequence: CATSREFGNTIYF. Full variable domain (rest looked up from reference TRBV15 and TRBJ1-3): DAMVIQNPRYQVTQFGKPVTLSCSQTLNHNVMYWYQQKSSQAPKLLFHYYDKDFNNEADTPDNFQSRRPNTSFCFLDIRSPGLGDTAMYLCATSREFGNTIYFGEGSWLTVV.

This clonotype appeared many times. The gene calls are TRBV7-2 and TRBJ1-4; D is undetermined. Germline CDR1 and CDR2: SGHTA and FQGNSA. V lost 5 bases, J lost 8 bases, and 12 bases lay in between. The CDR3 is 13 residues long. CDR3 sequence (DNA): TGTGCCAGCAGCCCTCAGCCGGGGGAAAAACTGTTTTTT. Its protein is CASSPQPGEKLFF.

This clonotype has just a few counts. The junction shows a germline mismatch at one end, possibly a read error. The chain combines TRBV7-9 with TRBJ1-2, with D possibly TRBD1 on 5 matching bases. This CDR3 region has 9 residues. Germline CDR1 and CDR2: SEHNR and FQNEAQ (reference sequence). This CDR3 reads CASSSGGFF. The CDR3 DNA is TGTGCCAGCAGTTCCGGGGGTTTCTTC.

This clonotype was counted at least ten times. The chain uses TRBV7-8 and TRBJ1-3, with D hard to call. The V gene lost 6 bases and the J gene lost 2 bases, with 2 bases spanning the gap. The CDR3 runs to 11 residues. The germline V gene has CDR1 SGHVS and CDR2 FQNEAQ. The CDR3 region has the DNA TGTGCCAGCAGGGCTGGAAACACCATATATTTT. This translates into CASRAGNTIYF.

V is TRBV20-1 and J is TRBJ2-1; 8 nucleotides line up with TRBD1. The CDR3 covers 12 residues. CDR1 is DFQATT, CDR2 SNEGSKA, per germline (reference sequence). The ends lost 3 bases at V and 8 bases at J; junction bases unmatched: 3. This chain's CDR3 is CSASGTGDEQFF. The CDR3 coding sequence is TGCAGTGCTAGTGGGACAGGAGATGAGCAGTTCTTC.

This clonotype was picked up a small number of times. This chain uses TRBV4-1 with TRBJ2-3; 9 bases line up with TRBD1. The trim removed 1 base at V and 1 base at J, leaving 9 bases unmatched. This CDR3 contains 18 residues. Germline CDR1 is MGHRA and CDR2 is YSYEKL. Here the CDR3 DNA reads TGCGCCAGCAGCCAAGCCTGGACAGGGGCAGGAGGCACAGATACGCAGTATTTT. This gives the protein CASSQAWTGAGGTDTQYF.

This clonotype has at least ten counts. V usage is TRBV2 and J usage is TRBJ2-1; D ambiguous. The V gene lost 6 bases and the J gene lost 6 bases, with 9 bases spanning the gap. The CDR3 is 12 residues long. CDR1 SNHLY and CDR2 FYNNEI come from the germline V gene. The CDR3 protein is CASRPPGNEQFF. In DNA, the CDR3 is TGTGCCAGCAGACCACCAGGCAATGAGCAGTTCTTC.

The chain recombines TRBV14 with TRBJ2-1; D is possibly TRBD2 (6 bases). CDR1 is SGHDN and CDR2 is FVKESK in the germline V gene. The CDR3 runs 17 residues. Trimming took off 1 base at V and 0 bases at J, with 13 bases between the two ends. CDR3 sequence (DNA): TGTGCCAGCAGCCAAGGCTCGCGGCGGGGCTCCTACAATGAGCAGTTCTTC. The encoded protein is CASSQGSRRGSYNEQFF.

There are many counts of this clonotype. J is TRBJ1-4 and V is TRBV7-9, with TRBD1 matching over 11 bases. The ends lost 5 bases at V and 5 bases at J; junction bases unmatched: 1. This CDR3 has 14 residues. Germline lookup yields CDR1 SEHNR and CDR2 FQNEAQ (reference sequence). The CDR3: CASSRDRGNEKLFF. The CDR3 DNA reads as TGTGCCAGCAGCAGGGACAGGGGGAATGAAAAACTGTTTTTT.

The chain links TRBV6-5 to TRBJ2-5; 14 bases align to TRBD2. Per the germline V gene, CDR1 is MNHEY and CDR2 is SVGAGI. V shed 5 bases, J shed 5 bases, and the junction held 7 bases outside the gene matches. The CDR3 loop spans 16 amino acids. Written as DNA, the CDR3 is TGTGCCAGCAGTCCGGGACTAGCGGGGGACGGGGAGACCCAGTACTTC. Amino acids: CASSPGLAGDGETQYF.

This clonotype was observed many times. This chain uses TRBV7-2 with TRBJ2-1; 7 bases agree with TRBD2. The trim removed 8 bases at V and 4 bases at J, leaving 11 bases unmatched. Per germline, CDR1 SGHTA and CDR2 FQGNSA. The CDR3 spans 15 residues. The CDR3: CASSGGRGLYNEQFF. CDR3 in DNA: TGTGCCAGCTCCGGCGGGAGAGGGCTATACAATGAGCAGTTCTTC.

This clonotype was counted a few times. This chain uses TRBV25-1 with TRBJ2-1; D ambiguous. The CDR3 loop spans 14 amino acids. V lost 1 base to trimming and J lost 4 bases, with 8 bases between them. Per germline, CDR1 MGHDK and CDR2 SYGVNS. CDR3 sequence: CASSEWREYNEQFF. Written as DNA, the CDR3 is TGTGCCAGCAGTGAATGGAGAGAATACAATGAGCAGTTCTTC.

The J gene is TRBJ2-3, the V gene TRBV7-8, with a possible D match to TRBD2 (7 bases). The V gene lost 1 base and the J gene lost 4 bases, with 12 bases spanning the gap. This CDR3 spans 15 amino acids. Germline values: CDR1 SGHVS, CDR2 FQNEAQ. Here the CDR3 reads CASSLVGGLADTQYF. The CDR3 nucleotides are TGTGCCAGCAGCTTAGTGGGGGGGCTCGCAGATACGCAGTATTTT.

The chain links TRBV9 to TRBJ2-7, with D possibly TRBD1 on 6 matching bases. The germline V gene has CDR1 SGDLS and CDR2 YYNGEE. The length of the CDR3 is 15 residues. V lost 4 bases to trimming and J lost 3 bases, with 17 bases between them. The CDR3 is CASSLGDRIVYEQYF. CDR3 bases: TGTGCCAGCAGCCTTGGAGACAGGATAGTCTACGAGCAGTACTTC.

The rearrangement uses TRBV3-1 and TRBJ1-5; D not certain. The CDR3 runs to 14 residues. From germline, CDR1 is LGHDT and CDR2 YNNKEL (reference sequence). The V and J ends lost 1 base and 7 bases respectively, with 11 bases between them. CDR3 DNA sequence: TGTGCCAGCAGCCAAGCGGGAAGTGGGCAGCCCCAGCATTTT. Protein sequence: CASSQAGSGQPQHF.

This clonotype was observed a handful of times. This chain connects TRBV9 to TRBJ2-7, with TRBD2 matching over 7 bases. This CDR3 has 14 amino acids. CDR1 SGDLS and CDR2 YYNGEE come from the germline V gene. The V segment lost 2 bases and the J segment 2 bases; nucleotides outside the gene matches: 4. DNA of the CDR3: TGTGCCAGCAGCGTCCAGGGAGGGGCCTACGAGCAGTACTTC. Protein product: CASSVQGGAYEQYF.

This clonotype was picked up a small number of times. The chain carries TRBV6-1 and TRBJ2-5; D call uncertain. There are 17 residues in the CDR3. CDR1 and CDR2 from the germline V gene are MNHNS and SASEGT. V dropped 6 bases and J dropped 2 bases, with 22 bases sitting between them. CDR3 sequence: CASRAIRTDESQETQYF. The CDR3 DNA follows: TGTGCCAGCAGAGCTATCCGGACCGACGAGTCTCAAGAGACCCAGTACTTC.

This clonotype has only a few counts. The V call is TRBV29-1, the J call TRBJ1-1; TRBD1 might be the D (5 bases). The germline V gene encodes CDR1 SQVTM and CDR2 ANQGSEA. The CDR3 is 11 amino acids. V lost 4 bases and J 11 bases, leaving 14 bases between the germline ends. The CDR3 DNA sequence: TGCAGCGTTGCCACGGGGCCCTGGGCTTTCTTT. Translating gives CSVATGPWAFF.

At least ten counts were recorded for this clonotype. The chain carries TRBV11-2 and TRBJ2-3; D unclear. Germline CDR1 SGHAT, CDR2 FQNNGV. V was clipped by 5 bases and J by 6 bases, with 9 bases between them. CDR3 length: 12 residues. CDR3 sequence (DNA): TGTGCCAGCAGCCACCCGGGTGATACGCAGTATTTT. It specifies CASSHPGDTQYF.

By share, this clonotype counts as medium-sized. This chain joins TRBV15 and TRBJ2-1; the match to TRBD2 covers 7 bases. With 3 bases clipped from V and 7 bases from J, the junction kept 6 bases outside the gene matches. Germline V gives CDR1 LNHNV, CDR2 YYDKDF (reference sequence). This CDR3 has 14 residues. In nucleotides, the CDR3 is TGTGCCACCAGCAGGGGTCGGGGACTAAATGAGCAGTTCTTC. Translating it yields CATSRGRGLNEQFF.

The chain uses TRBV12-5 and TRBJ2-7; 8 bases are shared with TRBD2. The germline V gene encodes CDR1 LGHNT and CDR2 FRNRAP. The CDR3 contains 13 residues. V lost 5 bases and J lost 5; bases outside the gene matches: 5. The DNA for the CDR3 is TGTGCTAGTGGTGGTAGCGGGGACCACGAGCAGTACTTC. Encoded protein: CASGGSGDHEQYF.

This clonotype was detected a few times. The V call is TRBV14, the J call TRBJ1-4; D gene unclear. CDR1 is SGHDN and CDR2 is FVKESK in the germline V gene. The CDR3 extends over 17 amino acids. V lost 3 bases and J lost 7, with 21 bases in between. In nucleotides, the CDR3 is TGTGCCAGCAGCCAGCAAGAAGGCGGATGGTTCGGTGAAAAACTGTTTTTT. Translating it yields CASSQQEGGWFGEKLFF.